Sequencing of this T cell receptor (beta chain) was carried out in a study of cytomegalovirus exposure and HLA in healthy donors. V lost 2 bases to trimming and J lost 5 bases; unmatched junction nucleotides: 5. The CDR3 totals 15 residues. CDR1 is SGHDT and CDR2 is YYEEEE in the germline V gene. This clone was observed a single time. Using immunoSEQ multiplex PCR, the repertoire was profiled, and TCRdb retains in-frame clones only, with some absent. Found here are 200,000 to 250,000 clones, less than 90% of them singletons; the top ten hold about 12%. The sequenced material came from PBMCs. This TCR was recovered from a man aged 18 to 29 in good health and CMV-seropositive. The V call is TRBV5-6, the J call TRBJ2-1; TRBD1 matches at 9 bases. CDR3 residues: CASSLPGQGHNEQFF. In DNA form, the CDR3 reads TGTGCCAGCAGCTTACCGGGACAGGGTCACAATGAGCAGTTCTTC.